Included here is one TCR beta chain sequence, with context. Its antigen is as yet unknown. The CDR3 covers 15 residues. Germline CDR1 reads SGHRS; CDR2 reads YFSETQ. V dropped 0 bases and J dropped 6 bases, with 15 bases sitting between them. The PCR used 60 Vbeta and 13 Jbeta primers. Method: immunoSEQ multiplex PCR; TCRdb's copy keeps in-frame clones and lacks some. The sample contains 80,000 or so clones, about 71% of which appear only once. This entry comes from a study of cytomegalovirus exposure and HLA in healthy donors. General study findings and limits: Sequencing likely caused a cluster of highly shared sequence variants. Cytomegalovirus-associated TCR beta chains were listed, numbering under 200. The majority of TCR sequences were rare, yet some public TCRs appeared in many donors.

This rearrangement joins TRBV5-1 to TRBJ1-2; TRBD1 is a possible D gene (6 bases). Sample: PBMCs. The sequence came from a woman in her 40s in good health and CMV-seronegative. The DNA of the CDR3 is TGCGCCAGCAGCTTGGCCGAGGGACAAGTACATGGCTACACCTTC. Encoded protein: CASSLAEGQVHGYTF. The full variable domain, its missing parts supplied by reference TRBV5-1 and TRBJ1-2, is KAGVTQTPRYLIKTRGQQVTLSCSPISGHRSVSWYQQTPGQGLQFLFEYFSETQRNKGNFPGRFSGRQFSNSRSEMNVSTLELGDSALYLCASSLAEGQVHGYTFGSGTRLTVV.